This T cell receptor (beta chain) was found in a study of technical replicates of blood from several donors. Sequenced by immunoSEQ multiplex PCR; TCRdb stores in-frame clones only, minus some. The sample includes tens of thousands of clones, roughly 90% of them seen just once. The sequenced sample consisted of PBMCs. This receptor was obtained from a human donor in good health. Some clones in this sample may be carry-over from other donors' samples.

The CDR3 DNA follows: TGCAGCGCCTGGGGTGGGACTGACAATGAGCAGTTCTTC. Its translation: CSAWGGTDNEQFF. The chain joins TRBV29-1 to TRBJ2-1; tentatively, D is TRBD2 (6 bases). Trimming took 7 bases from V and 5 from J, leaving 15 bases between them. The length of the CDR3 is 13 residues. CDR1 SQVTM and CDR2 ANQGSEA come from the germline V gene.